The clone carrying this T cell receptor beta chain was found a few times. Its target is not known. These data belong to a study of cytomegalovirus exposure and HLA in healthy donors. Study-wide background: Among the approximately 380 donors who were genotyped, 81% fell in the genetic ancestry cluster that is associated with self-reported Caucasian donors. Study-wide results and caveats: There were some public TCRs occurring in many donors, but most TCR sequences were rare.

The PCR made use of 60 Vbeta and 13 Jbeta primers. Sequencing was performed with immunoSEQ multiplex PCR; in TCRdb, only in-frame clones are kept and a portion is missing. The sample holds around 92,000 clones, around 79% seen once. This CDR3 is built from 13 residues. V lost 9 bases and J lost 0; bases outside the gene matches: 4. Germline loops: CDR1 MGHRA, CDR2 YSYEKL. The receptor's source is a woman aged 70 to 79 in good health and CMV-seropositive. The sequencing input was PBMCs. This sequence joins TRBV4-1 and TRBJ1-1, with 7 bases aligning to TRBD1. The CDR3 reads CASSGGMNTEAFF. The CDR3 DNA is TGCGCCAGTTCAGGGGGTATGAACACTGAAGCTTTCTTT.